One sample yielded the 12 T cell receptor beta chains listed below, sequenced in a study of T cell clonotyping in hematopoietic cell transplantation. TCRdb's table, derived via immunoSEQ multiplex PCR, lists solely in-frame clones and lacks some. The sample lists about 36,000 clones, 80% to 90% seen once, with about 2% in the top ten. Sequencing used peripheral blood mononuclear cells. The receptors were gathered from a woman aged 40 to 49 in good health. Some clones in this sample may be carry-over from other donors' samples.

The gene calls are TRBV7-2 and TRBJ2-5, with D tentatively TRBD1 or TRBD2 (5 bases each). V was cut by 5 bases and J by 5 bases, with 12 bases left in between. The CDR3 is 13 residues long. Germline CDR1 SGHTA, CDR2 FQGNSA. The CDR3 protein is CASSRGEKETQYF. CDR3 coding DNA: TGTGCCAGCAGCCGAGGGGAAAAGGAGACCCAGTACTTC.

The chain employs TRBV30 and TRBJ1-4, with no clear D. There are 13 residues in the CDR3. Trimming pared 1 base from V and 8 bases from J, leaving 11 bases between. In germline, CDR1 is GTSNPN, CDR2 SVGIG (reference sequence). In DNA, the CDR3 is TGTGCCTGGAGTGGCTCAGCTGGAGAAAAACTGTTTTTT. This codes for CAWSGSAGEKLFF.

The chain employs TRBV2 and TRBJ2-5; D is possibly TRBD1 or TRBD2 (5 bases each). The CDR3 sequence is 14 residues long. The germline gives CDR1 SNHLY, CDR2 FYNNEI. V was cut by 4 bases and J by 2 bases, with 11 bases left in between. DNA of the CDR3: TGTGCCAGCAGTGGGCCCGGGGCTCAAGAGACCCAGTACTTC. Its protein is CASSGPGAQETQYF.

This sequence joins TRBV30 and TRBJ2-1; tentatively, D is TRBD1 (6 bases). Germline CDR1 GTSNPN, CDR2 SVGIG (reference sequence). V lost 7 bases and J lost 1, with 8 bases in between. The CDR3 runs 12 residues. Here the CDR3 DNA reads TGTGCCTTCGGACAGTCCTACAATGAGCAGTTCTTC. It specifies CAFGQSYNEQFF.

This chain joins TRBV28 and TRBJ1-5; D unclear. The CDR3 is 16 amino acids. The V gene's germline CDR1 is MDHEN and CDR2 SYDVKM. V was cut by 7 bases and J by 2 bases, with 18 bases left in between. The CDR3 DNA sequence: TGTGCCAGCAAAGGGTATCGTAGGTATCGCAATCAGCCCCAGCATTTT. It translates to CASKGYRRYRNQPQHF. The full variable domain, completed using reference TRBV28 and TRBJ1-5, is DVKVTQSSRYLVKRTGEKVFLECVQDMDHENMFWYRQDPGLGLRLIYFSYDVKMKEKGDIPEGYSVSREKKERFSLILESASTNQTSMYLCASKGYRRYRNQPQHFGDGTRLSIL.

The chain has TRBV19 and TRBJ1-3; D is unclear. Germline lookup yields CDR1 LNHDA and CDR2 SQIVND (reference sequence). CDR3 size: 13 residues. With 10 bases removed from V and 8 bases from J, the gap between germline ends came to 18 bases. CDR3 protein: CATSSTGSHTIYF. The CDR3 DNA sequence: TGTGCCACCTCGTCTACCGGGTCCCACACCATATATTTT.

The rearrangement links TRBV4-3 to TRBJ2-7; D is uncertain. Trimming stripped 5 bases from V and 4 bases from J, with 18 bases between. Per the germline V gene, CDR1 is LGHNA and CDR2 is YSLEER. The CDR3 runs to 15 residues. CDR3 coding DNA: TGCGCCAGCAGCTTCGCGGCCTACCGTGGATACGAGCAGTACTTC. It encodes CASSFAAYRGYEQYF.

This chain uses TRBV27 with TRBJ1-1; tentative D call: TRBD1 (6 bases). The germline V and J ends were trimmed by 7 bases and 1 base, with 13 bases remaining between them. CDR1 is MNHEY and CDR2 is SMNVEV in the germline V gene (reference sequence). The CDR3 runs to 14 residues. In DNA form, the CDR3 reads TGTGCCAGCATACCATTGGACAGGAACACTGAAGCTTTCTTT. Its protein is CASIPLDRNTEAFF.

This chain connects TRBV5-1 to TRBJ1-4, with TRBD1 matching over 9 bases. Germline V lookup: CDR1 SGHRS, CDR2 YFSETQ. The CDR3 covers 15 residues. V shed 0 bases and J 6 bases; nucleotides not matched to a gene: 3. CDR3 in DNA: TGCGCCAGCAGCTTGGGGGACAGGGAGGATGAAAAACTGTTTTTT. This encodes CASSLGDREDEKLFF. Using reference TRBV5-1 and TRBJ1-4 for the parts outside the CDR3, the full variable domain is KAGVTQTPRYLIKTRGQQVTLSCSPISGHRSVSWYQQTPGQGLQFLFEYFSETQRNKGNFPGRFSGRQFSNSRSEMNVSTLELGDSALYLCASSLGDREDEKLFFGSGTQLSVL.

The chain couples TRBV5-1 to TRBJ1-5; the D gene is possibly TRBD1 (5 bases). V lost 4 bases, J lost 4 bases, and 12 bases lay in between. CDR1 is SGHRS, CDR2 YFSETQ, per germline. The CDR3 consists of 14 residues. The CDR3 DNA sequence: TGCGCCAGCAGCGTTGACAGCAGTAATCAGCCCCAGCATTTT. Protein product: CASSVDSSNQPQHF. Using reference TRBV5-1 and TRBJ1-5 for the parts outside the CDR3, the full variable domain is KAGVTQTPRYLIKTRGQQVTLSCSPISGHRSVSWYQQTPGQGLQFLFEYFSETQRNKGNFPGRFSGRQFSNSRSEMNVSTLELGDSALYLCASSVDSSNQPQHFGDGTRLSIL.

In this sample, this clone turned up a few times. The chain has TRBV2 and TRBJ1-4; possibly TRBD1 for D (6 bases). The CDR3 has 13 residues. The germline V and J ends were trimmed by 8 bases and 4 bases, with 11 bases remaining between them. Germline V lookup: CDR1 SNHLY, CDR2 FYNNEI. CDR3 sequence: CASGRDINEKLFF. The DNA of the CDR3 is TGTGCCAGCGGTCGGGACATTAATGAAAAACTGTTTTTT.

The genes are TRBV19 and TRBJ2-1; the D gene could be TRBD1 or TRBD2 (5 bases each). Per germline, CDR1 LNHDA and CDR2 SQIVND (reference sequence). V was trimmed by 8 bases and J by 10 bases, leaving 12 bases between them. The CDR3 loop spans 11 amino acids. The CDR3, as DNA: TGTGCCAGTCTACGGGGCGGGGAGCAGTTCTTC. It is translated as CASLRGGEQFF. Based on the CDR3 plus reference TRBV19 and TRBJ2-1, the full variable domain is DGGITQSPKYLFRKEGQNVTLSCEQNLNHDAMYWYRQDPGQGLRLIYYSQIVNDFQKGDIAEGYSVSREKKESFPLTVTSAQKNPTAFYLCASLRGGEQFFGPGTRLTVL.